This paragraph reports one T cell receptor (beta chain). The sample belongs to a study of blood T cell repertoires in COVID-19. At the level of the study: In each case, the material was cDNA or gDNA derived from T cells, B-cell-depleted T cells, or PBMCs.

Per the authors' pipeline: Amplification of reference gene primers provided the estimated nucleated cell counts. The assay was immunoSEQ multiplex PCR, and TCRdb's table has in-frame clones only and misses some. That table supplies the V and J calls and clone size; D and trimming were determined from the DNA. The table has some 52,000 clones, 89% seen once. Source material: peripheral blood. The TCR was taken from a man aged 60-69 years with active COVID-19.

CDR3 nucleotide sequence: TGTGCCAGCAGCTTTCACAGGTCTGGGGCCAACGTCCTGACTTTC. Translation gives CASSFHRSGANVLTF. The chain joins TRBV11-2 to TRBJ2-6; D might be TRBD1 (5 bases). Deletions cut 3 bases from V and 1 base from J, with 7 bases between. The CDR3 consists of 15 residues. The germline CDR1 and CDR2 sequences are SGHAT and FQNNGV. Based on the CDR3 plus reference TRBV11-2 and TRBJ2-6, the full variable domain is EAGVAQSPRYKIIEKRQSVAFWCNPISGHATLYWYQQILGQGPKLLIQFQNNGVVDDSQLPKDRFSAERLKGVDSTLKIQPAKLEDSAVYLCASSFHRSGANVLTFGAGSRLTVL.